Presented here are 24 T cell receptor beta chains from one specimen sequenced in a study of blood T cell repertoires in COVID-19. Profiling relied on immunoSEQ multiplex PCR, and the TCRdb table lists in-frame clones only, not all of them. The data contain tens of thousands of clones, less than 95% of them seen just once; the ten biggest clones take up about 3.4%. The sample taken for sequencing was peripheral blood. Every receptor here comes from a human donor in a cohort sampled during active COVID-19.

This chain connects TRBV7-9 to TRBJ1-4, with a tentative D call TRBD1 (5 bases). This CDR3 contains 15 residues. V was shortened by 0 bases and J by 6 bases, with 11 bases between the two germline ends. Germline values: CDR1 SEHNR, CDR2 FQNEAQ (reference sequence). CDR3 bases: TGTGCCAGCAGCTTAGCGCAGGACACCCATGAAAAACTGTTTTTT. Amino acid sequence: CASSLAQDTHEKLFF.

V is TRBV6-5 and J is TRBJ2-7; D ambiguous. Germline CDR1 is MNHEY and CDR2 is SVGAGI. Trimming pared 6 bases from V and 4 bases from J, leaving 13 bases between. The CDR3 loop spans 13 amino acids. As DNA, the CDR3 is TGTGCCAGCAGCCATGGAGCGAATTACGAGCAGTACTTC. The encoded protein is CASSHGANYEQYF.

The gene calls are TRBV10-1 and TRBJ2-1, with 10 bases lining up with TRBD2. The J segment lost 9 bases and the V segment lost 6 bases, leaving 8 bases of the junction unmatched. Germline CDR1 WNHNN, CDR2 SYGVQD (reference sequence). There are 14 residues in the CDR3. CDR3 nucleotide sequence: TGCGCCAGCAGCCCAAGCGGGAGGGAGAGTGAGCAGTTCTTC. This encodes CASSPSGRESEQFF.

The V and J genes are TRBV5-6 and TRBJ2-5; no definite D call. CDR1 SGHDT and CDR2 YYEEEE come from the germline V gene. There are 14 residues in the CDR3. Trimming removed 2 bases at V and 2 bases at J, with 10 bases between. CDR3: CASSFGSVQETQYF. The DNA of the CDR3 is TGTGCCAGCAGCTTCGGGTCGGTTCAAGAGACCCAGTACTTC. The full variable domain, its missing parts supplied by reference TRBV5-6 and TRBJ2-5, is DAGVTQSPTHLIKTRGQQVTLRCSPKSGHDTVSWYQQALGQGPQFIFQYYEEEERQRGNFPDRFSGHQFPNYSSELNVNALLLGDSALYLCASSFGSVQETQYFGPGTRLLVL.

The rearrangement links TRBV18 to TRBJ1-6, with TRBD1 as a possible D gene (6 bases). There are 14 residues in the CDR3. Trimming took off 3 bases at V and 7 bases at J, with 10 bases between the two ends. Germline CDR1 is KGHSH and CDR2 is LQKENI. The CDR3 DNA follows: TGTGCCAGCTCACCGAGACAGGAGAATTCACCCCTCCACTTT. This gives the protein CASSPRQENSPLHF.

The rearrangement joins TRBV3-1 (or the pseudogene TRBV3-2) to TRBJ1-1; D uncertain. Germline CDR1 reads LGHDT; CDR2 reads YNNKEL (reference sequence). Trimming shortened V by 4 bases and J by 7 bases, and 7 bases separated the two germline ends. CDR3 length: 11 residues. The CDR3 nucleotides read TGTGCCAGCAGCCGTCAGTATGAAGCTTTCTTT. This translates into CASSRQYEAFF.

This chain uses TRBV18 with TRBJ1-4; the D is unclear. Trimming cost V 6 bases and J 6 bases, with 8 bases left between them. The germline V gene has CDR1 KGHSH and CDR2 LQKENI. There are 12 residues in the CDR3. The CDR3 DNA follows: TGTGCCAGCTCGAAACTAGATGAAAAACTGTTTTTT. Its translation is CASSKLDEKLFF.

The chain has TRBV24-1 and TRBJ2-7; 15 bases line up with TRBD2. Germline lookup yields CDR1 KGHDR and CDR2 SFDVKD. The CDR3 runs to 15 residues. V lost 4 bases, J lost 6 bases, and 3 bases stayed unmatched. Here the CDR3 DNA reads TGTGCCACCAGTGACCGGGGACTAGCGGGGGGCGAGCAGTACTTC. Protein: CATSDRGLAGGEQYF.

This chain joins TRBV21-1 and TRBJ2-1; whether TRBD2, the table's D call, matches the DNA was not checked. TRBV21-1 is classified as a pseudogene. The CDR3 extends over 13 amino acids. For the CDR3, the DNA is TGTGCCAGCAGCAAGAGGCCGTACAATGAGCAGTTCTTC. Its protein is CASSKRPYNEQFF.

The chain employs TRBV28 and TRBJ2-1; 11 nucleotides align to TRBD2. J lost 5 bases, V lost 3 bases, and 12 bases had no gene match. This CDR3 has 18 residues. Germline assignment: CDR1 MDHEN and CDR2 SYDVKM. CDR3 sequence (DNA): TGTGCCAGCAGTTTTCCTTGGCTAGCGGGAGGTCTGGACAATGAGCAGTTCTTC. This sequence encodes CASSFPWLAGGLDNEQFF.

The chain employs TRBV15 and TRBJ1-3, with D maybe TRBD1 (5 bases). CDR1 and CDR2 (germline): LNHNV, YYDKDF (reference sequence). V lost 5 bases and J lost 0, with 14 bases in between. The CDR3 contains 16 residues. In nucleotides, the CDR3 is TGTGCCACCAGCGCCCGGGGGACGGTCTCTGGAAACACCATATATTTT. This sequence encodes CATSARGTVSGNTIYF.

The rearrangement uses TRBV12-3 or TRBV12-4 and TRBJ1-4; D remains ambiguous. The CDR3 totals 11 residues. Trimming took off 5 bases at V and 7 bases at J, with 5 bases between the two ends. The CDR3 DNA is TGTGCCAGCAGTCGGAGTGAAAAACTGTTTTTT. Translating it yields CASSRSEKLFF.

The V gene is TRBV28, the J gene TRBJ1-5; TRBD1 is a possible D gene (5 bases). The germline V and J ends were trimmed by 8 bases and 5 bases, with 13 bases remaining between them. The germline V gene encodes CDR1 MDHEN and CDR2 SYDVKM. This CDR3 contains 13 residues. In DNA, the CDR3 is TGTGCCAGCCGCCGCGGCAGGGATCAGCCCCAGCATTTT. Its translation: CASRRGRDQPQHF.

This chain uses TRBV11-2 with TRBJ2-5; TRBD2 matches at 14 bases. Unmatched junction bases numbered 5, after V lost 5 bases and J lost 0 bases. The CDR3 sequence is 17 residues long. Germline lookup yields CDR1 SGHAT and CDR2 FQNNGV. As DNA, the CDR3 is TGTGCCAGCAGCAGACTAGCGGGAGGGCGAAACCAAGAGACCCAGTACTTC. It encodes CASSRLAGGRNQETQYF.

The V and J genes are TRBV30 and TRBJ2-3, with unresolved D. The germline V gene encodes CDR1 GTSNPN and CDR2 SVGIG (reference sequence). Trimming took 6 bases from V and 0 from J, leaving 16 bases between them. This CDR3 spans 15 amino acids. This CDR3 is CACLPPQVSTDTQYF. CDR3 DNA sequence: TGTGCCTGTCTTCCCCCGCAGGTTAGCACAGATACGCAGTATTTT. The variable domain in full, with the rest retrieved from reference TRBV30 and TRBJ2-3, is SQTIHQWPATLVQPVGSPLSLECTVEGTSNPNLYWYRQAAGRGLQLLFYSVGIGQISSEVPQNLSASRPQDRQFILSSKKLLLSDSGFYLCACLPPQVSTDTQYFGPGTRLTVL.

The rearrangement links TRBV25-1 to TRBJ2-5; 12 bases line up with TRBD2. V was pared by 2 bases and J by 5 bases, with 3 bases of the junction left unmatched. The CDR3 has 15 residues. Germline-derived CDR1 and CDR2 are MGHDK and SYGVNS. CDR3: CASSETSGRRETQYF. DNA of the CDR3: TGTGCCAGCAGTGAAACTAGCGGGAGGAGGGAGACCCAGTACTTC.

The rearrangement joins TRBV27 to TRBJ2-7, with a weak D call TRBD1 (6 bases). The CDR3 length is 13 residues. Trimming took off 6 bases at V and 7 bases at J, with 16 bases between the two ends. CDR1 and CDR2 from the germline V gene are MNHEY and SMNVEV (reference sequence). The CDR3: CASRGDKLGEQYF. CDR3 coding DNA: TGTGCCAGCAGAGGGGACAAACTGGGAGAGCAGTACTTC.

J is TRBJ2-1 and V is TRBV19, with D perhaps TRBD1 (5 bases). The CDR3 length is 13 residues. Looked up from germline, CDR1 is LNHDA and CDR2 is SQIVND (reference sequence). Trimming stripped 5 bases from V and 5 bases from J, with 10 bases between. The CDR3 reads CASSVTGDNEQFF. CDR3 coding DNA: TGTGCCAGTAGTGTCACAGGAGACAATGAGCAGTTCTTC.

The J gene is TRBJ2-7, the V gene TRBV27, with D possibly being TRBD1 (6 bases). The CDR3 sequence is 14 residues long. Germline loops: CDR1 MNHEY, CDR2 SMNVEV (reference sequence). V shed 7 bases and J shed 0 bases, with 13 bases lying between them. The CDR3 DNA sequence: TGTGCCAGCAAACGTTCCAGGGGCTCCTACGAGCAGTACTTC. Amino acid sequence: CASKRSRGSYEQYF.

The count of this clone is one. The chain's CDR3 is CASTTGSGQSYEQYF. The CDR3 nucleotides read TGTGCCAGTACGACGGGGTCGGGACAGTCCTACGAGCAGTACTTC. V gene TRBV6-5 combines with J gene TRBJ2-7; 7 nucleotides align to TRBD1. The CDR3 is 15 residues long. Trimming at V came to 9 bases and at J to 1 base, leaving 12 bases not matched to a gene. Looked up from germline, CDR1 is MNHEY and CDR2 is SVGAGI.

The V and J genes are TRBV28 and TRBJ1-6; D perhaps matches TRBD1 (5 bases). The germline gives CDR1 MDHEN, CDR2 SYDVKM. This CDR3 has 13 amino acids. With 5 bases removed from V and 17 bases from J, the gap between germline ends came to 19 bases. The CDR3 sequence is CASSSTVPPGFHF. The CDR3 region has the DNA TGTGCCAGCAGTAGCACCGTTCCACCAGGGTTCCACTTT.

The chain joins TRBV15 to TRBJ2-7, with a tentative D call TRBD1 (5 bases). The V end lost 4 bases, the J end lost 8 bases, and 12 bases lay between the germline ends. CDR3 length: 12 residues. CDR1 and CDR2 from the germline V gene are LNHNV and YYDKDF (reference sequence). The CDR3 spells CATSTARTKQYF. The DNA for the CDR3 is TGTGCCACCAGCACGGCTAGGACAAAGCAGTACTTC.

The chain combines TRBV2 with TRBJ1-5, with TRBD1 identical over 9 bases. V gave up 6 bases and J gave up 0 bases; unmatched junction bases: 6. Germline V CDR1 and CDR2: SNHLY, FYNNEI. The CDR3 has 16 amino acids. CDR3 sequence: CASRRTGGLSNQPQHF. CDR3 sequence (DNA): TGTGCCAGCAGGCGAACAGGGGGCCTTAGCAATCAGCCCCAGCATTTT. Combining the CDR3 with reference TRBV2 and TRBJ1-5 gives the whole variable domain EPEVTQTPSHQVTQMGQEVILRCVPISNHLYFYWYRQILGQKVEFLVSFYNNEISEKSEIFDDQFSVERPDGSNFTLKIRSTKLEDSAMYFCASRRTGGLSNQPQHFGDGTRLSIL.

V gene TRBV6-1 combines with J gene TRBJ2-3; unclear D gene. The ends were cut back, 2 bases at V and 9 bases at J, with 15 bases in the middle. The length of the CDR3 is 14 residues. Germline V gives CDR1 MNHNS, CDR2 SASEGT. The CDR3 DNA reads TGTGCCAGCAGTGAAAGTTTTGGCACCCTGACGCAGTATTTT. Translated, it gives CASSESFGTLTQYF.